The 14 T cell receptor beta chains listed next were all sequenced from one sample in a study of cytomegalovirus exposure and HLA in healthy donors. The repertoire was sequenced with immunoSEQ multiplex PCR; TCRdb's copy has only in-frame clones and lacks some. This sample has fewer than 400,000 clones; 88% occur once, and the top ten carry around 0.88%. Sequencing was carried out using PBMCs. These receptors came from a man younger than 45 in good health and CMV-seronegative.

The gene calls are TRBV30 and TRBJ1-1; no definite D call. Germline CDR1 reads GTSNPN; CDR2 reads SVGIG (reference sequence). The CDR3 is made up of 13 amino acids. Trimming pared 5 bases from V and 0 bases from J, leaving 10 bases between. Here the CDR3 DNA reads TGTGCCTGGGGGCTGTGGATGAACACTGAAGCTTTCTTT. It translates to CAWGLWMNTEAFF.

The chain employs TRBV15 and TRBJ2-7; D is undetermined. CDR1 and CDR2 from the germline V gene are LNHNV and YYDKDF (reference sequence). Trimming removed 6 bases at V and 0 bases at J, with 9 bases between. The length of the CDR3 is 13 residues. This CDR3 reads CATSGSSSYEQYF. For the CDR3, the DNA is TGTGCCACCAGTGGTAGTAGCTCCTACGAGCAGTACTTC.

CDR3 residues: CASSFQGPNTEAFF. In DNA, the CDR3 is TGTGCCAGCAGCTTTCAGGGTCCGAACACTGAAGCTTTCTTT. This chain connects TRBV7-2 to TRBJ1-1, with a tentative D call TRBD1 (5 bases). Trimming removed 3 bases at V and 1 base at J, with 9 bases between. Germline CDR1 reads SGHTA; CDR2 reads FQGNSA. CDR3 length equals 14 residues.

This chain links TRBV5-1 with TRBJ1-4; 8 bases line up with TRBD1. After removal of 0 bases from V and 10 bases from J, the junction contained 8 bases not matched to a gene. The germline V gene has CDR1 SGHRS and CDR2 YFSETQ. The CDR3 is 15 amino acids. CDR3 nucleotide sequence: TGCGCCAGCAGCTTGGCGGGACAGGACGGGGCAAAACTGTTTTTT. This translates into CASSLAGQDGAKLFF.

V is TRBV9 and J is TRBJ2-2; D remains unclear. Per germline, CDR1 SGDLS and CDR2 YYNGEE. This CDR3 contains 11 residues. The V gene lost 1 base and the J gene lost 7 bases, with 2 bases spanning the gap. CDR3 residues: CASSVRGELFF. CDR3 bases: TGTGCCAGCAGCGTACGCGGGGAGCTGTTTTTT.

The chain combines TRBV4-3 with TRBJ2-3; D perhaps matches TRBD2 (7 bases). The germline CDR1 and CDR2 sequences are LGHNA and YSLEER. This CDR3 is 16 amino acids long. Trimming took 1 base from V and 3 from J, leaving 14 bases between them. The CDR3 region has the DNA TGCGCCAGCAGCCAAGCTAGGGGGGGCCGGACAGATACGCAGTATTTT. It codes for CASSQARGGRTDTQYF.

The V and J genes are TRBV19 and TRBJ2-3; 7 nucleotides line up with TRBD2. Trimming at V came to 5 bases and at J to 0 bases, leaving 8 bases not matched to a gene. The CDR3 is 16 residues long. Germline CDR1 and CDR2: LNHDA and SQIVND (reference sequence). In nucleotides, the CDR3 is TGTGCCAGTAGTCCCATGCTAGCGGTAAGCACAGATACGCAGTATTTT. It yields the protein CASSPMLAVSTDTQYF.

V gene TRBV19 combines with J gene TRBJ1-6; no definite D call. Germline lookup yields CDR1 LNHDA and CDR2 SQIVND (reference sequence). This CDR3 is built from 14 residues. Trimming cost V 3 bases and J 12 bases, with 15 bases left between them. CDR3 region: CASSIKGPGKPLHF. The CDR3 coding sequence is TGTGCCAGTAGTATCAAGGGCCCGGGGAAACCCCTCCACTTT.

The V gene is TRBV19, the J gene TRBJ1-5, with 8 bases that match TRBD1. Germline V gives CDR1 LNHDA, CDR2 SQIVND (reference sequence). CDR3 length: 17 amino acids. V shed 7 bases and J 2 bases; nucleotides not matched to a gene: 13. CDR3: CASKGAGGTMGNQPQHF. CDR3 DNA sequence: TGTGCCAGTAAGGGGGCAGGGGGCACGATGGGCAATCAGCCCCAGCATTTT.

CDR3 DNA sequence: TGTGCCAGTTTTGGGCAGTCCGACTCTGGGGCCAACGTCCTGACTTTC. This gives the protein CASFGQSDSGANVLTF. The gene calls are TRBV19 and TRBJ2-6; D is ambiguous. CDR1 and CDR2 from the germline V gene are LNHDA and SQIVND (reference sequence). Trimming pared 8 bases from V and 0 bases from J, leaving 14 bases between. The CDR3 is 16 residues long.

The chain employs TRBV7-2 and TRBJ2-1; D not certain. V was pared by 1 base and J by 12 bases, with 13 bases between. Germline V gives CDR1 SGHTA, CDR2 FQGNSA. The CDR3 runs to 13 residues. This chain's CDR3 is CASSLGPAVAQFF. Here the CDR3 DNA reads TGTGCCAGCAGCTTAGGCCCCGCAGTGGCGCAGTTCTTC.

CDR3 coding DNA: TGCAGCGGGTTGACAGGGGAGGATCCCGCCGGGGAGCTGTTTTTT. Translated, it gives CSGLTGEDPAGELFF. The chain recombines TRBV29-1 with TRBJ2-2, with 8 nucleotides matching TRBD1. There are 15 residues in the CDR3. V trimming: 7 bases; J trimming: 6 bases; junction bases outside the gene matches: 13. Germline values: CDR1 SQVTM, CDR2 ANQGSEA.

The chain recombines TRBV7-2 with TRBJ2-7, with a possible D match to TRBD2 (5 bases). V was cut by 4 bases and J by 6 bases, with 10 bases left in between. This CDR3 contains 12 residues. Germline values: CDR1 SGHTA, CDR2 FQGNSA. The CDR3 sequence is CASSSGLGEQYF. The CDR3 DNA is TGTGCCAGCAGCTCCGGACTGGGCGAGCAGTACTTC.

This clone appeared a single time. This chain links TRBV5-1 with TRBJ2-2; D is perhaps TRBD2 (6 bases). CDR3 length: 15 residues. V was pared by 2 bases and J by 8 bases, with 16 bases between. CDR1 is SGHRS and CDR2 is YFSETQ in the germline V gene. In DNA form, the CDR3 reads TGCGCCAGCAGCTTTAGATCAGAGGGGACTGGGGAGCTGTTTTTT. Protein: CASSFRSEGTGELFF. Full variable domain (rest looked up from reference TRBV5-1 and TRBJ2-2): KAGVTQTPRYLIKTRGQQVTLSCSPISGHRSVSWYQQTPGQGLQFLFEYFSETQRNKGNFPGRFSGRQFSNSRSEMNVSTLELGDSALYLCASSFRSEGTGELFFGEGSRLTVL.